These 9 T cell receptor beta chains originate from one sample sequenced in a study of blood T cell repertoires in COVID-19 (dated by TCRdb to the early 2020s). Libraries were constructed by the immunoSEQ multiplex PCR assay. TCRdb re-hosts the immuneACCESS table, in-frame sequences only. Its copies lack some clones; in the studies checked, an unresolved V gene accounts for under half of them, and the cause for the rest is not known. This sample holds 250,000 to 400,000 clones; 87% were observed only once. About 5.4% of the sample is taken by the ten largest. The sample comprised PBMCs or T cells enriched from blood (not recorded which). The receptors here all came from a woman aged 25 to 39 who had recovered from COVID-19.

V is TRBV24-1 and J is TRBJ2-3, with 12 bases matching TRBD2. CDR3 length: 17 amino acids. V trimming: 3 bases; J trimming: 5 bases; junction bases outside the gene matches: 8. CDR1 KGHDR and CDR2 SFDVKD come from the germline V gene. CDR3 DNA sequence: TGTGCCACCAGTGATCCGCCCCCTAGCGGGGGGGAAGATACGCAGTATTTT. Translating gives CATSDPPPSGGEDTQYF.

This clone has at least ten counts. J is TRBJ1-1 and V is TRBV5-1; TRBD1 matches at 7 bases. V lost 2 bases, J lost 1 base, and 5 bases stayed unmatched. CDR3 length: 15 amino acids. Germline V gene sequence: CDR1 SGHRS, CDR2 YFSETQ. The CDR3 DNA follows: TGCGCCAGCAGCTTTGGGACAGCCGAGAACACTGAAGCTTTCTTT. Amino acid sequence: CASSFGTAENTEAFF.

V gene TRBV11-2 combines with J gene TRBJ2-7; D uncertain. In germline, CDR1 is SGHAT, CDR2 FQNNGV. V was pared by 3 bases and J by 0 bases, with 21 bases between. The CDR3 is 18 amino acids. The chain's CDR3 is CASSLSFLGRPSSYEQYF. CDR3 in DNA: TGTGCCAGCAGCTTGAGTTTTTTGGGCAGGCCCAGCTCCTACGAGCAGTACTTC.

The J gene is TRBJ1-1, the V gene TRBV15; D gene uncertain. CDR3 length equals 16 residues. V lost 0 bases, J lost 4 bases, and 15 bases lay in between. From germline, CDR1 is LNHNV and CDR2 YYDKDF (reference sequence). The CDR3 DNA is TGTGCCACCAGCAGAGATCCCGGAGGGCTGGGCACTGAAGCTTTCTTT. This sequence encodes CATSRDPGGLGTEAFF.

The chain has TRBV2 and TRBJ1-6; the D is unclear. Looked up from germline, CDR1 is SNHLY and CDR2 is FYNNEI. The CDR3 is 15 amino acids. The germline V and J ends were trimmed by 2 bases and 5 bases, with 10 bases remaining between them. The CDR3 nucleotides read TGTGCCAGCAGTGAATTTGGTGGCAATAATTCACCCCTCCACTTT. Protein: CASSEFGGNNSPLHF.

The chain couples TRBV4-2 to TRBJ1-4; D uncertain. V lost 0 bases to trimming and J lost 7 bases, with 6 bases between them. Germline CDR1 is LGHNA and CDR2 is YNFKEQ. This CDR3 has 13 residues. CDR3 loop: CASSQDYGEKLFF. The CDR3 DNA follows: TGTGCCAGCAGCCAAGATTACGGTGAAAAACTGTTTTTT.

In nucleotides, the CDR3 is TGTGCCAGCAGTTACTCTAGTCGGACCGGGGAGCTGTTTTTT. This encodes CASSYSSRTGELFF. The genes are TRBV6-2 or TRBV6-3 and TRBJ2-2, with D hard to call. Trimming shortened V by 0 bases and J by 5 bases, and 7 bases separated the two germline ends. The CDR3 runs to 14 residues. The germline CDR1 and CDR2 sequences are MNHEY and SVGEGT.

The chain recombines TRBV7-2 with TRBJ2-6; possibly TRBD1 for D (6 bases). CDR3 size: 17 residues. The germline V and J ends were trimmed by 4 bases and 4 bases, with 17 bases remaining between them. The germline V gene encodes CDR1 SGHTA and CDR2 FQGNSA. CDR3 in DNA: TGTGCCAGCAGCTCGCCACGGACAGTTAAGGGGGCCAACGTCCTGACTTTC. Translation: CASSSPRTVKGANVLTF.

The rearrangement uses TRBV18 and TRBJ1-6; no firm D call. Per the germline V gene, CDR1 is KGHSH and CDR2 is LQKENI. This CDR3 region has 15 residues. With 6 bases removed from V and 6 bases from J, the gap between germline ends came to 15 bases. In nucleotides, the CDR3 is TGTGCCAGCTCCTCGGCAGGAGGAGGTAATTCACCCCTCCACTTT. As protein: CASSSAGGGNSPLHF.